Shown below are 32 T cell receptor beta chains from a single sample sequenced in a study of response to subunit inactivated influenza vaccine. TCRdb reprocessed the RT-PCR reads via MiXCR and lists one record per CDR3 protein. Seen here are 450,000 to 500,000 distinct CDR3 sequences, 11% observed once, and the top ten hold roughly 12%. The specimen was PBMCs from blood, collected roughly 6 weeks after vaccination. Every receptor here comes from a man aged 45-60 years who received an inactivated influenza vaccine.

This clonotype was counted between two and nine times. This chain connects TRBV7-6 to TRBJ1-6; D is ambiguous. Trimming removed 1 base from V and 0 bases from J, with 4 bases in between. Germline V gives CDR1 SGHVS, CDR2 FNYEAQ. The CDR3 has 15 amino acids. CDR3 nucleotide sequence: TGTGCCAGCAGCTTAGGACGCTCCTATAATTCACCCCTCCACTTT. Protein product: CASSLGRSYNSPLHF.

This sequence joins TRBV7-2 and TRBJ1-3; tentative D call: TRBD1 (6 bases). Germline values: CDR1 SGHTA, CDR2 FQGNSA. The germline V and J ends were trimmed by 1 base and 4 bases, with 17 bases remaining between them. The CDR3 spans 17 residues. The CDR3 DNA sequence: TGTGCCAGCAGCTTAGGTGTCGGGGGCGCATTAGGAAACACCATATATTTT. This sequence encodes CASSLGVGGALGNTIYF.

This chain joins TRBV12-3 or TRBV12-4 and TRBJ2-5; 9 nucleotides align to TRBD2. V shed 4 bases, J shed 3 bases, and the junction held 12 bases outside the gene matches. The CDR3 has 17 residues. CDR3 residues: CASSSGVAGAVKETQYF. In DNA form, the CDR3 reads TGTGCCAGCAGTTCCGGGGTAGCGGGGGCCGTTAAAGAGACCCAGTACTTC.

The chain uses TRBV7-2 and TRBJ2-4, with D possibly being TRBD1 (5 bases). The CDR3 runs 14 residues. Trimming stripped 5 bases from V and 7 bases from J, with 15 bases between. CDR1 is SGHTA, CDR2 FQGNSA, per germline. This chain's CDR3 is CASSPPPGRNIQYF. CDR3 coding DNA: TGTGCCAGCAGCCCTCCGCCAGGGCGCAACATTCAGTACTTC.

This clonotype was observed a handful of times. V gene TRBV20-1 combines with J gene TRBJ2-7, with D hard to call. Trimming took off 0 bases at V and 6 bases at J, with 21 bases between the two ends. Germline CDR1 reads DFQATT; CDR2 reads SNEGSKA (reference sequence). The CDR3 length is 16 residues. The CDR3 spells CSARDPFVPLLREQYF. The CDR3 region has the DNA TGCAGTGCTAGAGATCCTTTCGTCCCCTTACTGCGCGAGCAGTACTTC.

The CDR3 sequence: CAMGSGIPTYYGYTF. DNA of the CDR3: TGTGCCATGGGCTCCGGGATTCCGACCTACTATGGCTACACCTTC. The rearrangement uses TRBV4-2 and TRBJ1-2; no definite D call. Germline-derived CDR1 and CDR2 are LGHNA and YNFKEQ. This CDR3 region has 15 residues. Trimming removed 10 bases at V and 3 bases at J, with 21 bases between.

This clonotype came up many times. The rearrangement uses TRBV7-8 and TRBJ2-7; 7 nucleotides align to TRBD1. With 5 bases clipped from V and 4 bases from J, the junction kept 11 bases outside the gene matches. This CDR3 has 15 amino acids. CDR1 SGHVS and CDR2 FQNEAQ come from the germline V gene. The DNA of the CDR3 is TGTGCCAGCAGCGAGATGGCACAGGGGTCGTACGAGCAGTACTTC. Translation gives CASSEMAQGSYEQYF.

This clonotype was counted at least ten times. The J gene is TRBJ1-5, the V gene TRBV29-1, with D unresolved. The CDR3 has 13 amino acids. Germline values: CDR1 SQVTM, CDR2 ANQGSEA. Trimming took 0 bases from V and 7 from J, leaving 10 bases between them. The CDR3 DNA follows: TGCAGCGTTGAAGATGAGGACCGACAGCCCCAGCATTTT. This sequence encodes CSVEDEDRQPQHF.

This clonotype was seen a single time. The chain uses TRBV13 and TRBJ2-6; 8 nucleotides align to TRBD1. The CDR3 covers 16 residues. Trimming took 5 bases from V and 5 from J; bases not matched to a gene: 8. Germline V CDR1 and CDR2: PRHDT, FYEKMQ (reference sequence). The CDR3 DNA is TGTGCCAGCAGCCAGACAGGACAGGGACGGGCCAACGTCCTGACTTTC. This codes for CASSQTGQGRANVLTF.

DNA for the CDR3: TGTGCCAGTGGACACTACACCGGGGAGCTGTTTTTT. Protein: CASGHYTGELFF. V usage is TRBV7-9 and J usage is TRBJ2-2, with a tentative D call TRBD1 (5 bases). CDR1 and CDR2 from the germline V gene are SEHNR and FQNEAQ (reference sequence). The length of the CDR3 is 12 residues. Trimming removed 9 bases at V and 3 bases at J, with 8 bases between.

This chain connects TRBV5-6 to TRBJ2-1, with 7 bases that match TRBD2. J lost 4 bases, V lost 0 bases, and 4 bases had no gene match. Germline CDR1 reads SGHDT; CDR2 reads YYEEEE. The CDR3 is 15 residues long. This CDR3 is CASSLGGLPYNEQFF. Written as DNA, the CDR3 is TGTGCCAGCAGCTTGGGGGGACTACCGTACAATGAGCAGTTCTTC.

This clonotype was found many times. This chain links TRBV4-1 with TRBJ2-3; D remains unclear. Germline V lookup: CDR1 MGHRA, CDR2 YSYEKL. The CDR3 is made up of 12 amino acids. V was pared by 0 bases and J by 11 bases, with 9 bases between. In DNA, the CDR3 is TGCGCCAGCAGCCAAGACCAGAGAATGCAGTATTTT. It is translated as CASSQDQRMQYF.

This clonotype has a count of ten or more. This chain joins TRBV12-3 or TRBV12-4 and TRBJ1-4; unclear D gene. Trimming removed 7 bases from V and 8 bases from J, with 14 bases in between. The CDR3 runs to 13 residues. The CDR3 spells CASIRTLGEKLFF. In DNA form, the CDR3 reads TGTGCCAGCATCCGGACCCTGGGGGAAAAACTGTTTTTT.

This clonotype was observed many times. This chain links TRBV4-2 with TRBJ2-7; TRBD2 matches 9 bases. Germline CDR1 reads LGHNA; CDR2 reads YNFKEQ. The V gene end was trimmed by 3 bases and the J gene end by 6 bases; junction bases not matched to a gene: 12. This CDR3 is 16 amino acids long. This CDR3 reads CASSQPFSGRTGEQYF. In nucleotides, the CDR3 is TGTGCCAGCAGCCAGCCGTTTAGCGGGAGAACGGGCGAGCAGTACTTC.

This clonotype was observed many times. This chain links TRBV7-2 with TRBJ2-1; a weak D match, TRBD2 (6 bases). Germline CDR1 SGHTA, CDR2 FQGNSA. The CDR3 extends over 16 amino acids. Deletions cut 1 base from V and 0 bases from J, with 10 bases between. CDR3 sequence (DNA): TGTGCCAGCAGCTTAGGAGGACTACGCTCCTACAATGAGCAGTTCTTC. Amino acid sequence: CASSLGGLRSYNEQFF.

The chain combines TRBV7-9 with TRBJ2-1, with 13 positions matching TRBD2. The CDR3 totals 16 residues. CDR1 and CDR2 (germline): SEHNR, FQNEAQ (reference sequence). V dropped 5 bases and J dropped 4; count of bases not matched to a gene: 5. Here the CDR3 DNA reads TGTGCCAGCAGCCCCAAGACTAGCGGGGGGTACAATGAGCAGTTCTTC. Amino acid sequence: CASSPKTSGGYNEQFF.

The CDR3: CSASRGGDGTDTQYF. CDR3 bases: TGCAGTGCTAGCCGGGGAGGGGATGGCACAGATACGCAGTATTTT. The V gene is TRBV20-1, the J gene TRBJ2-3; 7 bases align to TRBD2. This CDR3 has 15 amino acids. The V gene's germline CDR1 is DFQATT and CDR2 SNEGSKA (reference sequence). Trimming removed 3 bases from V and 1 base from J; junction bases left unmatched: 7.

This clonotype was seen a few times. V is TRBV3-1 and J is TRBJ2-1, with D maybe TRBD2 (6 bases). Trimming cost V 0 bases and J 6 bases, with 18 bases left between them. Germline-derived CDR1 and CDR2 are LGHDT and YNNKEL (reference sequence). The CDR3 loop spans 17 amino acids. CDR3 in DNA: TGTGCCAGCAGCCAAGAAATCGCGCGGGGCTTGGGCAATGAGCAGTTCTTC. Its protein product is CASSQEIARGLGNEQFF.

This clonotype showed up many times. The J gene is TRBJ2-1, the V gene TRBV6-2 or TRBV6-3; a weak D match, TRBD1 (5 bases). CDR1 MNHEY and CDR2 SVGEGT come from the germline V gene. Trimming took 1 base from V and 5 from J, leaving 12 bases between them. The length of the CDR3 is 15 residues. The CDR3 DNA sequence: TGTGCCAGCAGTTACTTTCAGGGCTGGGACAATGAGCAGTTCTTC. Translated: CASSYFQGWDNEQFF.

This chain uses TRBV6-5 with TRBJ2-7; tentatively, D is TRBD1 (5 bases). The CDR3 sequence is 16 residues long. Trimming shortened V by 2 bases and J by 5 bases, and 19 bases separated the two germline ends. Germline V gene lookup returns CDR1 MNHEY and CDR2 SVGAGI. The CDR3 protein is CASSYGRGILGDEQYF. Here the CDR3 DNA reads TGTGCCAGCAGTTACGGTAGGGGTATCCTAGGGGACGAGCAGTACTTC.

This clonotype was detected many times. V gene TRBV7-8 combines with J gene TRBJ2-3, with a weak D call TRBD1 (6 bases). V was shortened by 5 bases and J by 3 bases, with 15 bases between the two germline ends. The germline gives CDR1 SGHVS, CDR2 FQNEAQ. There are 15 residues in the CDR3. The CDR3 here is CASSPSDRNTDTQYF. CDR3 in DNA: TGTGCCAGCAGCCCCTCGGACAGAAATACAGATACGCAGTATTTT.

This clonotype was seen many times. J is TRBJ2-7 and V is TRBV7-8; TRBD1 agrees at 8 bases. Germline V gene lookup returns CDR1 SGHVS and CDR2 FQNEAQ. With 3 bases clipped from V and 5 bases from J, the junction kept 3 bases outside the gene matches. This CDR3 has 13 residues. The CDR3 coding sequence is TGTGCCAGCAGCTTCGACAGGGGAGACGAGCAGTACTTC. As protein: CASSFDRGDEQYF.

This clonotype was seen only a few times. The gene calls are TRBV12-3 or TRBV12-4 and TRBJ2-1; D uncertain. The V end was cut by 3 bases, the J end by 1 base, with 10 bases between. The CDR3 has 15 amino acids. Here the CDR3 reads CASSLENLSYNEQFF. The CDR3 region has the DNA TGTGCCAGCAGTTTGGAGAACTTGTCCTACAATGAGCAGTTCTTC.

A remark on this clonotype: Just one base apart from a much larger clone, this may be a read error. The DNA of the CDR3 is TGCAGCGTTGAAGCAGCTTACGAGCAGCACTTC. As protein: CSVEAAYEQHF. The chain uses TRBV29-1 and TRBJ2-7; D remains ambiguous. The CDR3 consists of 11 residues. Germline CDR1 SQVTM, CDR2 ANQGSEA.

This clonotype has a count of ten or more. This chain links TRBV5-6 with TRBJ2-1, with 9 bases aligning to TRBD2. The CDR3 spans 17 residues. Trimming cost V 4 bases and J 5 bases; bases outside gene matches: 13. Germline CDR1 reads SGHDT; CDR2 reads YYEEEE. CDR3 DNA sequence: TGTGCCAGCAGCCCTGGACTAGCGCCATTCCTCCACAATGAGCAGTTCTTC. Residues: CASSPGLAPFLHNEQFF.

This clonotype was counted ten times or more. This CDR3 is CSARDGVNNEQFF. The CDR3 coding sequence is TGCAGTGCTAGAGATGGGGTGAACAATGAGCAGTTCTTC. This chain uses TRBV20-1 with TRBJ2-1; D gene ambiguous. Germline V gives CDR1 DFQATT, CDR2 SNEGSKA (reference sequence). Trimming cost V 0 bases and J 5 bases, with 8 bases left between them. This CDR3 comprises 13 residues.

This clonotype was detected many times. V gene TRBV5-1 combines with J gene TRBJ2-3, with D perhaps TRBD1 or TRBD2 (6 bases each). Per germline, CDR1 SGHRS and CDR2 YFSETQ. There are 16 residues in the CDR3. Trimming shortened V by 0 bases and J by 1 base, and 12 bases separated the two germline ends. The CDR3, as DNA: TGCGCCAGCAGCTTGGAGGGGGGTTCAGGCACAGATACGCAGTATTTT. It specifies CASSLEGGSGTDTQYF. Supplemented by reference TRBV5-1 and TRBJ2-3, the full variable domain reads KAGVTQTPRYLIKTRGQQVTLSCSPISGHRSVSWYQQTPGQGLQFLFEYFSETQRNKGNFPGRFSGRQFSNSRSEMNVSTLELGDSALYLCASSLEGGSGTDTQYFGPGTRLTVL.

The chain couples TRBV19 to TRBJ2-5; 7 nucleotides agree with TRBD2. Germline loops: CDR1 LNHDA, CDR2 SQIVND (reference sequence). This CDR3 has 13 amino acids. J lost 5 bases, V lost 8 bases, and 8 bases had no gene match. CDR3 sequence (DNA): TGTGCCAGTCGTGGGAGGGCCCGGGAGACCCAGTACTTC. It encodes CASRGRARETQYF.

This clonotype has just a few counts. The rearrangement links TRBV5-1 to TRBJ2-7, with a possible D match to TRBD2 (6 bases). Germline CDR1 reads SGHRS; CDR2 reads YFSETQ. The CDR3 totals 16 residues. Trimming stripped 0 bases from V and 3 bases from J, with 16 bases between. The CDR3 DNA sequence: TGCGCCAGCAGCTTGGCGTCTTCGGGAGCCGTCTACGAGCAGTACTTC. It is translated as CASSLASSGAVYEQYF.

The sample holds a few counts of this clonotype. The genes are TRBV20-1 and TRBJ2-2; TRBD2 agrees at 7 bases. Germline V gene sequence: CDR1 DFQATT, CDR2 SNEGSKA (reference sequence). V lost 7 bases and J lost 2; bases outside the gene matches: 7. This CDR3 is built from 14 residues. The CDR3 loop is CSVPSGANTGELFF. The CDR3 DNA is TGCAGTGTTCCTAGCGGAGCTAACACCGGGGAGCTGTTTTTT.

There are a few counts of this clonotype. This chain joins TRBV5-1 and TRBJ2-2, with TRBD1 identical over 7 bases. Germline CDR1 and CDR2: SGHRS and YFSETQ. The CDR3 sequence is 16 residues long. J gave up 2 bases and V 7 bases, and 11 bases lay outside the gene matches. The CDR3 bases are TGCGCCAGCGCCAGGGGGACGGTGCCCAACACCGGGGAGCTGTTTTTT. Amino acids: CASARGTVPNTGELFF.

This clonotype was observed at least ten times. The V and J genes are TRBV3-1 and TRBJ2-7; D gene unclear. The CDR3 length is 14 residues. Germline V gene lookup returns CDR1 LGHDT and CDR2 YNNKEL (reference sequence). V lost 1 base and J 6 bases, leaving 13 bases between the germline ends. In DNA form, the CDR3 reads TGTGCCAGCAGCCAAGGGAGATGGCAAAGCGAGCAGTACTTC. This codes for CASSQGRWQSEQYF.